A selection of T cell receptor beta chains follows, all from one sample in a study of blood T cell repertoires in COVID-19. This table comes from immunoSEQ multiplex PCR, and its TCRdb copy is limited to in-frame clones, with some not included. This sample has roughly 100,000 clones, with around 81% found just once. Input material: peripheral blood. The receptor source for this set is a man between 60 and 70 years old with acute or convalescent COVID-19. The CDR3 runs from the conserved cysteine through the conserved F or W. A D gene is named only where the DNA matches it firmly. The size entry is marked missing in some rows and otherwise reads once, few, many or a size class.

abundance,j_gene,d_gene,v_gene,CDR3aa,CDR3nt
-,TRBJ1-5,-,TRBV7-9,CASSSSLRAGQPQHF,TGTGCCAGCAGTTCCTCCCTACGCGCAGGACAGCCCCAGCATTTT
-,TRBJ2-7,-,TRBV30,CAWSVPQYEQYF,TGTGCCTGGAGTGTACCGCAGTACGAGCAGTACTTC
-,TRBJ2-1,-,TRBV3-1/TRBV3-2,CASSVYPGHGKFF,TGTGCCAGCAGCGTCTACCCGGGACACGGCAAGTTCTTC
-,TRBJ2-1,-,TRBV3-1/TRBV3-2,CASAGTYNEQFF,TGTGCCAGCGCAGGAACCTACAATGAGCAGTTCTTC
few,TRBJ2-4,-,TRBV19,CASSIRISPRDSNIQYF,TGTGCCAGTAGTATCCGAATTAGCCCCCGGGACTCTAACATTCAGTACTTC
-,TRBJ1-2,TRBD1,TRBV18,CASSDGTGNGYTF,TGTGCCAGCTCAGACGGGACAGGGAATGGCTACACCTTC
-,TRBJ1-3,-,TRBV6-5,CASTGLSGNTIYF,TGTGCCAGTACAGGGCTCTCTGGAAACACCATATATTTT
-,TRBJ2-7,TRBD1,TRBV30,CAWSLGQGIHEQYF,TGTGCCTGGAGCCTGGGACAGGGGATTCACGAGCAGTACTTC
few,TRBJ2-7,TRBD1,TRBV2,CASSGSSGQGVEQYF,TGTGCCAGCAGTGGATCGTCGGGACAGGGTGTCGAGCAGTACTTC
-,TRBJ1-1,-,TRBV9,CASSQREFTEAFF,TGTGCCAGCAGTCAGCGTGAGTTCACTGAAGCTTTCTTT
once,TRBJ1-2,-,TRBV29-1,CSGGGDYGYTF,TGCAGCGGGGGAGGGGACTATGGCTACACCTTC
-,TRBJ2-5,-,TRBV4-2,CASSQDRSGVQETQYF,TGTGCCAGCAGCCAAGATAGGTCCGGGGTCCAAGAGACCCAGTACTTC
-,TRBJ1-1,TRBD1,TRBV6-5,CASSYSTTGPEAFF,TGTGCCAGCAGTTACTCCACGACAGGGCCGGAAGCTTTCTTT
-,TRBJ1-5,-,TRBV11-2,CASSPSAGYSNQPQHF,TGTGCCAGCAGCCCTTCGGCAGGTTATAGCAATCAGCCCCAGCATTTT
-,TRBJ1-1,TRBD1,TRBV5-1,CASSLREQGRTEAFF,TGCGCCAGCAGCTTGAGAGAACAGGGGAGGACTGAAGCTTTCTTT
-,TRBJ1-1,-,TRBV3-1/TRBV3-2,CASSQEAGATEAFF,TGTGCCAGCAGCCAAGAGGCAGGGGCCACTGAAGCTTTCTTT
-,TRBJ1-2,TRBD1,TRBV9,CASSVGPGAGGYGYTF,TGTGCCAGCAGCGTAGGCCCCGGGGCAGGGGGATATGGCTACACCTTC
-,TRBJ1-4,-,TRBV28,CASRQWAGSNEKLFF,TGTGCCAGCCGCCAGTGGGCTGGCTCTAATGAAAAACTGTTTTTT
-,TRBJ1-2,-,TRBV5-4,CASSLGGRTAIGYTF,TGTGCCAGCAGCTTGGGGGGGAGGACCGCCATTGGCTACACCTTC
many,TRBJ2-3,-,TRBV7-6,CASSFPPRGRTDTQYF,TGTGCCAGCAGCTTTCCCCCTAGAGGGAGAACAGATACGCAGTATTTT
-,TRBJ1-4,-,TRBV9,CASSPLGGTNEKLFF,TGTGCCAGCAGCCCCTTAGGGGGTACCAATGAAAAACTGTTTTTT
-,TRBJ2-5,TRBD1,TRBV7-9,CASSSRGPETQYF,TGTGCCAGCAGCTCCAGGGGGCCGGAGACCCAGTACTTC
-,TRBJ2-3,TRBD2,TRBV19,CASSIDSAGGDTQYF,TGTGCCAGTAGTATAGATTCAGCGGGAGGAGATACGCAGTATTTT
-,TRBJ1-1,-,TRBV11-2,CASSPAVNTEAFF,TGTGCCAGCAGCCCCGCAGTGAACACTGAAGCTTTCTTT
-,TRBJ1-5,-,TRBV28,CASRSGSNQPQHF,TGTGCCAGCCGCTCGGGTAGCAATCAGCCCCAGCATTTT
-,TRBJ2-1,TRBD2,TRBV11-2,CASSLNSGGQDEQFF,TGTGCCAGCAGCTTGAATAGCGGGGGCCAGGATGAGCAGTTCTTC
-,TRBJ2-3,-,TRBV11-2,CASSLGTTRTDTQYF,TGTGCCAGCAGCTTAGGGACTACCCGCACAGATACGCAGTATTTT
-,TRBJ2-5,TRBD2,TRBV19,CASSITTSGETQYF,TGTGCCAGTAGTATAACGACTAGCGGAGAGACCCAGTACTTC
few,TRBJ2-2,-,TRBV5-1,CASSLSWQANTGELFF,TGCGCCAGCAGCTTATCGTGGCAAGCGAACACCGGGGAGCTGTTTTTT
-,TRBJ2-1,-,TRBV11-2,CASSQQGNEQFF,TGTGCCAGCAGCCAGCAGGGAAATGAGCAGTTCTTC
-,TRBJ2-1,TRBD2,TRBV6-5,CASSLTSGGYNEQFF,TGTGCCAGCAGCCTGACTAGCGGGGGGTACAATGAGCAGTTCTTC
-,TRBJ2-7,-,TRBV5-6,CASSRKTPSGEQYF,TGTGCCAGCAGCCGGAAGACTCCTTCGGGGGAGCAGTACTTC
once,TRBJ2-1,TRBD2,TRBV3-1/TRBV3-2,CASSQVAGGGEQFF,TGTGCCAGCAGCCAAGTCGCGGGGGGAGGAGAGCAGTTCTTC
once,TRBJ2-5,-,TRBV7-9,CASSLELEAQYF,TGTGCCAGCAGCTTAGAATTAGAGGCCCAGTACTTC
-,TRBJ2-3,TRBD2,TRBV5-6,CASSLAAGAPTEAQYF,TGTGCCAGCAGCTTGGCAGCGGGGGCGCCCACAGAGGCGCAGTATTTT
-,TRBJ2-1,TRBD1,TRBV18,CASSPPGQGLDEQFF,TGTGCCAGCTCACCTCCGGGACAGGGATTGGATGAGCAGTTCTTC
-,TRBJ1-3,-,TRBV25-1,CASTVGNTIYF,TGTGCCAGCACCGTGGGAAACACCATATATTTT
-,TRBJ2-4,-,TRBV7-2,CASSLMSRGLDIQYF,TGTGCCAGCAGCTTAATGAGTCGGGGACTGGACATTCAGTACTTC
once,TRBJ2-1,-,TRBV3-1/TRBV3-2,CASSHEERNEQFF,TGTGCCAGCAGTCACGAGGAGCGCAATGAGCAGTTCTTC
-,TRBJ2-1,-,TRBV4-3,CASSISGTLYNEQFF,TGCGCCAGCAGCATCTCCGGGACACTTTACAATGAGCAGTTCTTC
once,TRBJ2-5,TRBD2,TRBV18,CASSPQRGDQETQYF,TGTGCCAGCTCACCGCAGCGGGGGGACCAAGAGACCCAGTACTTC
-,TRBJ1-2,-,TRBV30,CAWSVRRGVAYGYTF,TGTGCCTGGAGTGTACGACGGGGGGTAGCATATGGCTACACCTTC
-,TRBJ2-5,TRBD2,TRBV5-1,CASSLGTSGGASETQYF,TGCGCCAGCAGCTTGGGGACTAGCGGGGGGGCCTCAGAGACCCAGTACTTC
-,TRBJ1-2,-,TRBV5-4,CASIKDTKANYGYTF,TGTGCCAGCATAAAGGACACGAAAGCTAACTATGGCTACACCTTC
-,TRBJ1-5,TRBD1,TRBV4-1,CASSQLRTGDQPQHF,TGCGCCAGCAGCCAATTACGGACAGGTGATCAGCCCCAGCATTTT
-,TRBJ2-2,-,TRBV5-1,CASSWRVTDGNTGELFF,TGCGCCAGCAGCTGGCGAGTTACAGACGGGAACACCGGGGAGCTGTTTTTT
-,TRBJ2-1,TRBD2,TRBV28,CASSLAGGWANEQFF,TGTGCCAGCAGTTTGGCGGGAGGTTGGGCCAATGAGCAGTTCTTC
-,TRBJ2-5,-,TRBV20-1,CSASGSIFIGETQYF,TGCAGTGCTAGTGGTAGTATCTTCATTGGAGAGACCCAGTACTTC
-,TRBJ2-1,-,TRBV30,CAWRGASSYNEQFF,TGTGCCTGGAGGGGGGCAAGCTCCTACAATGAGCAGTTCTTC
-,TRBJ1-1,-,TRBV19,CASSMVRAGEAFF,TGTGCCAGTAGTATGGTGCGGGCCGGTGAAGCTTTCTTT
-,TRBJ2-2,TRBD2,TRBV5-1,CASIGTSANTGELFF,TGCGCCAGCATCGGGACTAGCGCCAACACCGGGGAGCTGTTTTTT
-,TRBJ2-7,-,TRBV9,CASSQGLPYEQYF,TGTGCCAGCAGCCAGGGACTCCCCTACGAGCAGTACTTC
many,TRBJ2-2,-,TRBV4-2,CASSQGYGELFF,TGTGCCAGCAGCCAAGGTTACGGGGAGCTGTTTTTT
-,TRBJ2-3,-,TRBV28,CASLSTDTQYF,TGTGCCAGCCTTTCCACAGATACGCAGTATTTT